The 26 T cell receptor beta chains below come from one sample, sequenced in a study of PD-L1 blockade in urothelial cancer. Produced via immunoSEQ multiplex PCR; TCRdb's table is partial and in-frame only. The sample contains 35,000 to 55,000 clones, roughly four fifths of which appear only once. The material was PBMCs, obtained around atezolizumab (anti-PD-L1) treatment. These receptor sequences come from a man aged 65-85 years with urothelial cancer.

This clone was observed a single time. The chain couples TRBV7-3 to TRBJ2-2; the match to TRBD2 covers 15 bases. After removal of 3 bases from V and 3 bases from J, the junction contained 5 bases not matched to a gene. Germline V gene lookup returns CDR1 SGHTA and CDR2 FQGTGA. The CDR3 extends over 18 amino acids. CDR3 region: CASSLGLAGGVDTGELFF. The CDR3 nucleotides are TGTGCCAGCAGCTTGGGACTAGCGGGAGGCGTTGACACCGGGGAGCTGTTTTTT.

In DNA form, the CDR3 reads TGTGCCTGGAGTGGGCAGAATCTCTCACCCCTCCACTTT. Its protein is CAWSGQNLSPLHF. The V call is TRBV30, the J call TRBJ1-6; D not resolved. The length of the CDR3 is 13 residues. In germline, CDR1 is GTSNPN, CDR2 SVGIG (reference sequence). V lost 1 base and J 10 bases, leaving 11 bases between the germline ends.

This clone was counted between two and nine times. V and J are TRBV7-8 and TRBJ2-7; 9 bases agree with TRBD2. J lost 1 base, V lost 6 bases, and 10 bases had no gene match. The CDR3 spans 16 residues. Per germline, CDR1 SGHVS and CDR2 FQNEAQ. The CDR3 here is CASSSSGLAISYEQYF. CDR3 nucleotides: TGTGCCAGCAGTTCCTCGGGACTAGCTATATCCTACGAGCAGTACTTC.

This rearrangement joins TRBV28 to TRBJ1-3; no reliable D call. The germline V gene has CDR1 MDHEN and CDR2 SYDVKM. This CDR3 comprises 14 residues. Trimming left V 4 bases short and J 5 bases short, with 12 bases between. CDR3 amino acids: CASSSLGGRNTIYF. The CDR3, as DNA: TGTGCCAGCAGTTCGCTAGGAGGAAGAAACACCATATATTTT.

The chain couples TRBV27 to TRBJ1-2, with D tentatively TRBD1 (5 bases). The V gene's germline CDR1 is MNHEY and CDR2 SMNVEV (reference sequence). The CDR3 runs 17 residues. Trimming left V 5 bases short and J 1 base short, with 20 bases between. CDR3 residues: CASSPLSGGTDNYGYTF. For the CDR3, the DNA is TGTGCCAGCAGTCCTTTATCAGGAGGGACGGATAACTATGGCTACACCTTC.

The chain employs TRBV2 and TRBJ2-6; 9 bases agree with TRBD1. The V and J ends lost 6 bases and 4 bases, in that order; junction bases with no gene match: 4. Germline-derived CDR1 and CDR2 are SNHLY and FYNNEI. The CDR3 covers 15 residues. CDR3 nucleotides: TGTGCCAGCAGCCCACAGGGGGCCGGGGCCAACGTCCTGACTTTC. Translated: CASSPQGAGANVLTF.

V is TRBV27 and J is TRBJ1-4; D is ambiguous. The CDR3 has 15 residues. Looked up from germline, CDR1 is MNHEY and CDR2 is SMNVEV (reference sequence). Trimming took 6 bases from V and 0 from J, leaving 11 bases between them. CDR3 sequence: CASSLMGATNEKLFF. DNA of the CDR3: TGTGCCAGCAGCCTCATGGGCGCAACTAATGAAAAACTGTTTTTT.

The chain links TRBV28 to TRBJ2-5, with D perhaps matching TRBD2 (7 bases). V gave up 7 bases and J gave up 6 bases, with 18 bases separating them. The germline V gene encodes CDR1 MDHEN and CDR2 SYDVKM. The CDR3 is 14 amino acids. The CDR3, as DNA: TGTGCCAGCAACCGTGTGGGGGGGCTGCAGACCCAGTACTTC. It codes for CASNRVGGLQTQYF.

This CDR3 is CASSTGTANTEAFF. DNA of the CDR3: TGCGCCAGCAGCACAGGGACAGCCAACACTGAAGCTTTCTTT. The rearrangement joins TRBV5-1 to TRBJ1-1, with 7 bases aligning to TRBD1. Germline assignment: CDR1 SGHRS and CDR2 YFSETQ. This CDR3 spans 14 amino acids. Trimming cost V 4 bases and J 2 bases; bases outside gene matches: 5.

The chain links TRBV28 to TRBJ1-2; no firm D call. Germline V gene data show CDR1 as MDHEN and CDR2 as SYDVKM. The CDR3 totals 14 residues. The ends were cut back, 5 bases at V and 4 bases at J, with 14 bases in the middle. The CDR3 DNA sequence: TGTGCCAGCAGTAACAGTCAGGATACCTATGGCTACACCTTC. As protein: CASSNSQDTYGYTF.

The chain links TRBV6-1 to TRBJ1-5; D not certain. Looked up from germline, CDR1 is MNHNS and CDR2 is SASEGT. V lost 5 bases, J lost 5 bases, and 10 bases lay in between. The length of the CDR3 is 13 residues. CDR3 nucleotide sequence: TGTGCCAGCAGTCACAACGAGGATCAGCCCCAGCATTTT. Its translation: CASSHNEDQPQHF.

In this sample, this clone turned up once. The V call is TRBV7-2, the J call TRBJ2-2; 9 bases are a match to TRBD1. V trimming: 2 bases; J trimming: 4 bases; junction bases outside the gene matches: 8. The germline V gene encodes CDR1 SGHTA and CDR2 FQGNSA. This CDR3 has 17 amino acids. The DNA of the CDR3 is TGTGCCAGCAGCTTACTGTCCGGGACAGGGCTCACCGGGGAGCTGTTTTTT. Protein product: CASSLLSGTGLTGELFF.

The chain joins TRBV7-2 to TRBJ1-2, with 11 bases fitting TRBD1. Germline-derived CDR1 and CDR2 are SGHTA and FQGNSA. This CDR3 region has 16 residues. V dropped 3 bases and J dropped 4; count of bases not matched to a gene: 7. DNA for the CDR3: TGTGCCAGCAGCTTCGGACAGGGGGCAGTTAGCTATGGCTACACCTTC. Protein sequence: CASSFGQGAVSYGYTF.

The DNA of the CDR3 is TGCGCCAGCAGACAGGGTTCCGACACTGAAGCTTTCTTT. Its translation: CASRQGSDTEAFF. This chain uses TRBV5-1 with TRBJ1-1, with TRBD1 as a possible D gene (6 bases). V was pared by 5 bases and J by 3 bases, with 11 bases between. The CDR3 covers 13 residues. In germline, CDR1 is SGHRS, CDR2 YFSETQ. Together with reference TRBV5-1 and TRBJ1-1, the CDR3 gives the full variable domain: KAGVTQTPRYLIKTRGQQVTLSCSPISGHRSVSWYQQTPGQGLQFLFEYFSETQRNKGNFPGRFSGRQFSNSRSEMNVSTLELGDSALYLCASRQGSDTEAFFGQGTRLTVV.

V usage is TRBV6-5 and J usage is TRBJ1-5; 8 bases are a match to TRBD1. Per germline, CDR1 MNHEY and CDR2 SVGAGI. Trimming took 6 bases from V and 6 from J; bases not matched to a gene: 10. This CDR3 is 15 amino acids long. The CDR3 DNA is TGTGCCAGCAGCAGCACAGGGGGATTGGCTCAGCCCCAGCATTTT. Its translation is CASSSTGGLAQPQHF.

V is TRBV7-2 and J is TRBJ2-1; 8 bases match TRBD2. The junction had 7 bases not matched to a gene; V was cut back by 1 base and J by 8 bases. The CDR3 consists of 15 residues. Germline loops: CDR1 SGHTA, CDR2 FQGNSA. The CDR3 DNA reads as TGTGCCAGCAGCTTAGTCGGGGGGGCGGTCTATGAGCAGTTCTTC. This gives the protein CASSLVGGAVYEQFF.

The chain uses TRBV4-2 and TRBJ1-2; TRBD1 is a possible D gene (5 bases). The V gene lost 0 bases and the J gene lost 7 bases, with 12 bases spanning the gap. The CDR3 runs 14 residues. Germline CDR1 and CDR2: LGHNA and YNFKEQ. The CDR3 loop is CASSQELGGVGYTF. CDR3 sequence (DNA): TGTGCCAGCAGCCAAGAATTGGGGGGGGTTGGCTACACCTTC.

This clone was counted between two and nine times. The chain couples TRBV27 to TRBJ1-5, with a weak D call TRBD1 (6 bases). The CDR3 extends over 15 amino acids. Germline CDR1 MNHEY, CDR2 SMNVEV (reference sequence). Trimming shortened V by 3 bases and J by 6 bases, and 15 bases separated the two germline ends. CDR3 residues: CASSFRGVGAQPQHF. For the CDR3, the DNA is TGTGCCAGCAGTTTTCGGGGAGTGGGGGCTCAGCCCCAGCATTTT.

This sequence joins TRBV6-6 and TRBJ1-2; unclear D gene. Germline loops: CDR1 MNHNY, CDR2 SVGAGI (reference sequence). V was shortened by 0 bases and J by 2 bases, with 7 bases between the two germline ends. The CDR3 is 14 residues long. Written as DNA, the CDR3 is TGTGCCAGCAGTTACTCAGACACCAACTATGGCTACACCTTC. Translation gives CASSYSDTNYGYTF.

The V call is TRBV11-3, the J call TRBJ2-1; tentative D call: TRBD1 (6 bases). From germline, CDR1 is SGHNT and CDR2 YENEEA. The CDR3 totals 14 residues. Trimming left V 5 bases short and J 5 bases short, with 13 bases between. This chain's CDR3 is CASSMGHRNNEQFF. The CDR3 region has the DNA TGTGCCAGCAGCATGGGACATCGCAACAATGAGCAGTTCTTC.

The chain combines TRBV7-8 with TRBJ1-4, with D uncertain. Trimming took off 3 bases at V and 1 base at J, with 6 bases between the two ends. This CDR3 region has 14 residues. Germline V lookup: CDR1 SGHVS, CDR2 FQNEAQ. CDR3 nucleotides: TGTGCCAGCAGCTTTCGGGAAACTAATGAAAAACTGTTTTTT. Encoded protein: CASSFRETNEKLFF.

The chain joins TRBV2 to TRBJ2-3, with TRBD2 matching over 9 bases. Germline V lookup: CDR1 SNHLY, CDR2 FYNNEI. The CDR3 has 14 residues. With 7 bases clipped from V and 5 bases from J, the junction kept 7 bases outside the gene matches. This CDR3 is CASNPSGVGDTQYF. In DNA, the CDR3 is TGTGCCAGCAACCCTAGCGGGGTTGGAGATACGCAGTATTTT.

The chain carries TRBV28 and TRBJ2-2, with D possibly TRBD1 on 7 matching bases. Germline loops: CDR1 MDHEN, CDR2 SYDVKM. Deletions cut 6 bases from V and 4 bases from J, with 21 bases between. The CDR3 is 17 residues long. The CDR3 is CASRPNPGTAGTGELFF. The CDR3 DNA reads TGTGCCAGCAGACCCAACCCGGGGACAGCGGGCACCGGGGAGCTGTTTTTT. The whole variable domain, remainder taken from reference TRBV28 and TRBJ2-2, is DVKVTQSSRYLVKRTGEKVFLECVQDMDHENMFWYRQDPGLGLRLIYFSYDVKMKEKGDIPEGYSVSREKKERFSLILESASTNQTSMYLCASRPNPGTAGTGELFFGEGSRLTVL.

CDR3 protein: CAISGDRTISYEQYF. As DNA, the CDR3 is TGTGCCATCAGTGGGGACAGGACCATCTCCTACGAGCAGTACTTC. The V call is TRBV10-3, the J call TRBJ2-7, with 8 bases that match TRBD1. This CDR3 region has 15 residues. V trimming: 4 bases; J trimming: 0 bases; junction bases outside the gene matches: 5. Germline CDR1 is ENHRY and CDR2 is SYGVKD.

In DNA form, the CDR3 reads TGTGCCAGCAGCTTGGGACAGAACTATGGCTACACCTTC. It translates to CASSLGQNYGYTF. The chain recombines TRBV7-2 with TRBJ1-2, with 7 bases lining up with TRBD1. The trim removed 3 bases at V and 2 bases at J, leaving 0 bases unmatched. The CDR3 spans 13 residues. From germline, CDR1 is SGHTA and CDR2 FQGNSA.

The chain uses TRBV30 and TRBJ1-2; a possible D gene is TRBD1 (6 bases). The CDR3 is 12 amino acids. Trimming stripped 4 bases from V and 7 bases from J, with 13 bases between. Germline V gives CDR1 GTSNPN, CDR2 SVGIG (reference sequence). The CDR3 DNA follows: TGTGCCTGGACCCAGGGGTTCTCTGGCTACACCTTC. Translating it yields CAWTQGFSGYTF.